The clone carrying this TCR beta chain was picked up one time. Its target is unknown. The source of the sample is a study of cytomegalovirus exposure and HLA in healthy donors. General study findings and limits: Later analysis associated a missense DCLRE1C variant with TCR beta V- and J-gene trimming.

V lost 4 bases and J lost 8, with 11 bases in between. This CDR3 has 12 residues. Germline-derived CDR1 and CDR2 are ENHRY and SYGVKD. Primers: 60 Vbeta forward and 13 Jbeta reverse. The method was immunoSEQ multiplex PCR; TCRdb's version includes in-frame clones alone and lacks a portion of them. The data contain about 130,000 clones, under 80% of them seen just once; the ten biggest clones take up under 4.5%. This sequence was found in a man between 40 and 49 years old in good health and CMV-seropositive. The rearrangement uses TRBV10-3 and TRBJ1-2, with D maybe TRBD1 (6 bases). Material for sequencing was PBMCs. CDR3 coding DNA: TGTGCCATCAGTGTGGACAGCGTAGGCTACACCTTC. Translating it yields CAISVDSVGYTF.